These 19 T cell receptor beta chains were sequenced from one sample in a study of identical twins. MiXCR, run by TCRdb on the 5' RACE reads, gives a single entry per CDR3 protein. The sample contains 250,000 or so distinct CDR3 sequences, approximately 8.6% of which appear only once. This sample was shared with a second study, whose subject was yellow fever vaccine responses in identical twins.

The sample consisted of CD8+ T cells sorted from blood. The receptor set was obtained from a woman under 30 in good health.

This clonotype was counted only a few times. The rearrangement joins TRBV6-2 or TRBV6-3 to TRBJ2-5, with D uncertain. Looked up from germline, CDR1 is MNHEY and CDR2 is SVGEGT. This CDR3 is 13 amino acids long. V shed 4 bases and J shed 1 base, with 7 bases lying between them. The CDR3 sequence is CASSFGAQETQYF. In DNA form, the CDR3 reads TGTGCCAGCAGTTTCGGTGCCCAAGAGACCCAGTACTTC.

This clonotype came up many times. This sequence joins TRBV11-1 and TRBJ2-1; 9 bases are shared with TRBD2. Germline V gene data show CDR1 as SGHAT and CDR2 as FQDESV (reference sequence). J gave up 0 bases and V 11 bases, and 14 bases lay outside the gene matches. There are 17 residues in the CDR3. The CDR3 region has the DNA TGTGCCTCGGGGGGGGCTAGCGGGGATAGCTCCTACAATGAGCAGTTCTTC. Translating it yields CASGGASGDSSYNEQFF.

This clonotype was recorded a few times. The chain couples TRBV20-1 to TRBJ2-1, with TRBD2 matching 8 bases. Germline CDR1 DFQATT, CDR2 SNEGSKA (reference sequence). CDR3 length equals 12 residues. Unmatched junction bases numbered 5, after V lost 6 bases and J lost 7 bases. As DNA, the CDR3 is TGCAGTGCCTTCGGACTAGCTAATGAGCAGTTCTTC. Encoded protein: CSAFGLANEQFF.

This clonotype was picked up many times. The chain uses TRBV7-9 and TRBJ2-3; TRBD2 matches 11 bases. This CDR3 region has 16 residues. The J segment lost 6 bases and the V segment lost 2 bases, leaving 7 bases of the junction unmatched. Germline-derived CDR1 and CDR2 are SEHNR and FQNEAQ (reference sequence). DNA for the CDR3: TGTGCCAGCAGCTTATTTAGCGGGAGGGCCCTTGATACGCAGTATTTT. Translated: CASSLFSGRALDTQYF. Looking up the rest from reference TRBV7-9 and TRBJ2-3 gives the full variable domain: DTGVSQNPRHKITKRGQNVTFRCDPISEHNRLYWYRQTLGQGPEFLTYFQNEAQLEKSRLLSDRFSAERPKGSFSTLEIQRTEQGDSAMYLCASSLFSGRALDTQYFGPGTRLTVL.

This clonotype was observed a few times. The chain carries TRBV27 and TRBJ1-5, with unresolved D. V was pared by 7 bases and J by 5 bases, with 12 bases between. Germline CDR1 reads MNHEY; CDR2 reads SMNVEV (reference sequence). This CDR3 contains 13 residues. The CDR3 DNA reads as TGTGCCAGCACTGCCGGGGTTCATCAGCCCCAGCATTTT. As protein: CASTAGVHQPQHF.

This clonotype was recorded at least ten times. V usage is TRBV5-1 and J usage is TRBJ2-5; 9 bases align to TRBD1. The germline V gene encodes CDR1 SGHRS and CDR2 YFSETQ. V lost 0 bases, J lost 4 bases, and 7 bases stayed unmatched. The CDR3 loop spans 16 amino acids. The CDR3 sequence is CASSLAGYRGRETQYF. The CDR3 DNA follows: TGCGCCAGCAGCTTGGCCGGGTACAGGGGGCGAGAGACCCAGTACTTC.

This clonotype was counted ten times or more. The chain uses TRBV10-2 and TRBJ2-7; 8 bases map to TRBD2. The CDR3 is made up of 15 amino acids. Germline assignment: CDR1 WSHSY and CDR2 SAAADI. Trimming cost V 2 bases and J 4 bases; bases outside gene matches: 7. CDR3 sequence reads: CASSEALAGPYEQYF. DNA for the CDR3: TGCGCCAGCAGTGAGGCGTTAGCGGGACCTTACGAGCAGTACTTC.

This clonotype was counted only a few times. The chain employs TRBV7-6 and TRBJ2-7; 9 nucleotides line up with TRBD1. The CDR3 runs to 15 residues. In germline, CDR1 is SGHVS, CDR2 FNYEAQ. Trimming took 5 bases from V and 4 from J; bases not matched to a gene: 9. Written as DNA, the CDR3 is TGTGCCAGCAGCGAAGGACAGGGGTTCTATTACGAGCAGTACTTC. It yields the protein CASSEGQGFYYEQYF.

The chain has TRBV2 and TRBJ2-7; D is perhaps TRBD1 or TRBD2 (5 bases each). CDR1 is SNHLY and CDR2 is FYNNEI in the germline V gene. Trimming removed 8 bases from V and 6 bases from J, with 23 bases in between. There are 15 residues in the CDR3. Written as DNA, the CDR3 is TGTGCCAGCTTATGGGCCGGGACCGGAGCTCCCGAGCAGTACTTC. Amino acids: CASLWAGTGAPEQYF.

V usage is TRBV6-1 and J usage is TRBJ2-2, with D perhaps matching TRBD1 (5 bases). V was shortened by 8 bases and J by 4 bases, with 8 bases between the two germline ends. Germline V gene lookup returns CDR1 MNHNS and CDR2 SASEGT. The CDR3 has 12 amino acids. The DNA for the CDR3 is TGTGCCAGCTGGGGCGGCACCGGGGAGCTGTTTTTT. This translates into CASWGGTGELFF.

This clonotype was observed many times. The chain has TRBV20-1 and TRBJ1-5; D not certain. Germline V gene sequence: CDR1 DFQATT, CDR2 SNEGSKA (reference sequence). The CDR3 is 13 residues long. V dropped 3 bases and J dropped 6 bases, with 12 bases sitting between them. The CDR3 is CSASFGEAQPQHF. The DNA for the CDR3 is TGCAGTGCTAGCTTCGGTGAAGCTCAGCCCCAGCATTTT.

The chain carries TRBV11-2 and TRBJ2-1; D unclear. Germline V gene sequence: CDR1 SGHAT, CDR2 FQNNGV. This CDR3 spans 13 amino acids. Trimming left V 7 bases short and J 3 bases short, with 10 bases between. In DNA form, the CDR3 reads TGTGCCAGCACAATGACGGACTACAATGAGCAGTTCTTC. Translated: CASTMTDYNEQFF.

At least ten counts were recorded for this clonotype. CDR3 nucleotide sequence: TGTGCCAGCACCAGTAGCGCGCCTTTTCCTGAGCAGTTCTTC. It codes for CASTSSAPFPEQFF. V usage is TRBV7-9 and J usage is TRBJ2-1, with D tentatively TRBD2 (5 bases). The CDR3 runs 14 residues. Trimming pared 7 bases from V and 9 bases from J, leaving 19 bases between. Germline assignment: CDR1 SEHNR and CDR2 FQNEAQ (reference sequence). Variable domain in full (rest from reference TRBV7-9 and TRBJ2-1): DTGVSQNPRHKITKRGQNVTFRCDPISEHNRLYWYRQTLGQGPEFLTYFQNEAQLEKSRLLSDRFSAERPKGSFSTLEIQRTEQGDSAMYLCASTSSAPFPEQFFGPGTRLTVL.

This clonotype was picked up many times. The rearrangement uses TRBV10-2 and TRBJ2-3; TRBD2 matches at 8 bases. The CDR3 extends over 16 amino acids. Germline trimming cut 3 bases from V and 0 bases from J; bases unmatched to any gene: 5. The germline CDR1 and CDR2 sequences are WSHSY and SAAADI. The CDR3 loop reads CASSDLSGESTDTQYF. CDR3 DNA sequence: TGCGCCAGCAGTGATCTTAGCGGGGAAAGCACAGATACGCAGTATTTT.

This clonotype has more than one count but fewer than ten. The genes are TRBV24-1 and TRBJ2-1; 9 bases are shared with TRBD2. Germline trimming cut 3 bases from V and 2 bases from J; bases unmatched to any gene: 10. The CDR3 is 18 residues long. The germline gives CDR1 KGHDR, CDR2 SFDVKD. The CDR3 region has the DNA TGTGCCACCAGTGATACTGGTCTAGCGGGGACCACCTACAATGAGCAGTTCTTC. It encodes CATSDTGLAGTTYNEQFF.

This clonotype was detected ten times or more. The chain employs TRBV20-1 and TRBJ2-6; no reliable D call. The V gene's germline CDR1 is DFQATT and CDR2 SNEGSKA (reference sequence). The CDR3 sequence is 14 residues long. Trimming stripped 2 bases from V and 0 bases from J, with 5 bases between. CDR3 sequence: CSARSLSGANVLTF. The DNA for the CDR3 is TGCAGTGCTAGAAGTCTCTCTGGGGCCAACGTCCTGACTTTC.

This clonotype has at least ten counts. The chain uses TRBV20-1 and TRBJ1-1, with D perhaps TRBD1 (6 bases). From germline, CDR1 is DFQATT and CDR2 SNEGSKA (reference sequence). The CDR3 consists of 12 residues. Deletions cut 3 bases from V and 4 bases from J, with 9 bases between. The CDR3 bases are TGCAGTGCTAGGGACAGTATCACTGAAGCTTTCTTT. This translates into CSARDSITEAFF.

This clonotype was counted ten times or more. The CDR3 region is CASQPGRSTDTQYF. The CDR3 DNA sequence: TGTGCCAGCCAACCGGGACGAAGCACAGATACGCAGTATTTT. The chain has TRBV9 and TRBJ2-3; perhaps D is TRBD1 or TRBD2 (5 bases each). The CDR3 runs 14 residues. Germline V lookup: CDR1 SGDLS, CDR2 YYNGEE. V gave up 7 bases and J gave up 0 bases, with 12 bases separating them.

This clonotype showed up just a few times. The chain couples TRBV4-1 to TRBJ2-5; a weak D match, TRBD2 (7 bases). The V gene lost 5 bases and the J gene lost 5 bases, with 24 bases spanning the gap. CDR1 is MGHRA, CDR2 YSYEKL, per germline. This CDR3 has 17 residues. CDR3 DNA sequence: TGCGCCAGCAGCGGCACACTTCGGGGGGCTAGCTGGGAGACCCAGTACTTC. It yields the protein CASSGTLRGASWETQYF.